This T cell receptor (beta chain) was identified in a study of long-term antiretroviral therapy in people with HIV. Overall study: The oldest samples precede the 2015 immediate-ART recommendation by about a decade. Findings of the study overall: Clones that expanded before ART (that is, prior to treatment) dominated the repertoire at all time points. Repertoires looked antigen-experienced, with only a slight naive shift after ART.

A remark on this clone: The antigen is undetermined.

This CDR3 contains 15 residues. Germline V gives CDR1 SEHNR, CDR2 FQNEAQ (reference sequence). V shed 5 bases and J shed 2 bases, with 16 bases lying between them. Version v3.0 of the immunoSEQ assay ran at survey level. Using immunoSEQ multiplex PCR, the repertoire was profiled, and TCRdb retains in-frame clones only, with some absent. In the table there are tens of thousands of clones, 75% to 85% of which are singletons. The source is a man between 50 and 59 years old with HIV. The sample consisted of unsorted PBMCs, taken 3 years after starting antiretroviral therapy. The V and J genes are TRBV7-9 and TRBJ2-7; possible D gene TRBD2, 5 bases. The CDR3, as DNA: TGTGCCAGCAGCGCCGGGGTTCTCCCCGCCTACGAGCAGTACTTC. Translation gives CASSAGVLPAYEQYF.